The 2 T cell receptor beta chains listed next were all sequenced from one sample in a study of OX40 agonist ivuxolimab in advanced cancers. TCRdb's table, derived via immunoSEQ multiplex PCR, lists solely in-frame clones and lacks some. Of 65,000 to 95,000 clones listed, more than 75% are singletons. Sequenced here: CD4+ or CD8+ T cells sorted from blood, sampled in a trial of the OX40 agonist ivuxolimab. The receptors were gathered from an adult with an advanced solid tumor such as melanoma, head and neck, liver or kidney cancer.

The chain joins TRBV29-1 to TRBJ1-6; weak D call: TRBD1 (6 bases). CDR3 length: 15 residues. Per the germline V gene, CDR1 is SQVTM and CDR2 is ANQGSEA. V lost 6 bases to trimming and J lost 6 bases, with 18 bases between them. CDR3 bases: TGCAGCGTACTGGACAGAGGAATGCTTAATTCACCCCTCCACTTT. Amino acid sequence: CSVLDRGMLNSPLHF.

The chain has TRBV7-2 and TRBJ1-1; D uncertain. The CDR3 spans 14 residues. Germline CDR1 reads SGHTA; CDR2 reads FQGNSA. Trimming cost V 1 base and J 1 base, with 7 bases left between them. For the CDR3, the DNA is TGTGCCAGCAGCTTAGTAACAGCGAACACTGAAGCTTTCTTT. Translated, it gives CASSLVTANTEAFF. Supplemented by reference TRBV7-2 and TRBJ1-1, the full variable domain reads GAGVSQSPSNKVTEKGKDVELRCDPISGHTALYWYRQSLGQGLEFLIYFQGNSAPDKSGLPSDRFSAERTGGSVSTLTIQRTQQEDSAVYLCASSLVTANTEAFFGQGTRLTVV.